The 25 T cell receptor beta chains in this list originate from one sample, sequenced in a study of shared clonotypes between healthy human individuals. Clones were read by immunoSEQ multiplex PCR, and TCRdb kept only the in-frame ones, dropping some. The data contain around 600,000 clones, 95% to 98% of them singletons. Naive CD8 cells lacked CD45RO and underwent positive selection for CCR7, leaving out terminally differentiated effector memory CD45RA+ cells. Sequenced input: naive CD8+ T cells sorted from blood. These receptor sequences come from a man aged 25 to 40 in good health.

The chain has TRBV7-9 and TRBJ2-2, with unresolved D. The CDR3 spans 14 residues. The ends were cut back, 5 bases at V and 8 bases at J, with 15 bases in the middle. The germline V gene encodes CDR1 SEHNR and CDR2 FQNEAQ (reference sequence). In nucleotides, the CDR3 is TGTGCCAGCAGCCACGAAACACGAATTGGGGAGCTGTTTTTT. Its translation is CASSHETRIGELFF.

The V gene is TRBV7-9, the J gene TRBJ2-1, with TRBD1 as a possible D gene (6 bases). Trimming removed 5 bases from V and 9 bases from J, with 20 bases in between. Germline-derived CDR1 and CDR2 are SEHNR and FQNEAQ (reference sequence). CDR3 length: 15 residues. The CDR3 protein is CASSRRDTLLGEQFF. CDR3 DNA: TGTGCCAGCAGCCGCCGGGACACCCTTTTGGGTGAGCAGTTCTTC.

The J gene is TRBJ2-1, the V gene TRBV13; 9 nucleotides line up with TRBD1. The CDR3 consists of 14 residues. CDR1 and CDR2 from the germline V gene are PRHDT and FYEKMQ (reference sequence). J was trimmed by 6 bases and V by 6 bases; bases with no gene match: 6. As DNA, the CDR3 is TGTGCCAGCAGACGAACGACAGGGGGCAATGAGCAGTTCTTC. It translates to CASRRTTGGNEQFF. The whole variable domain, filled in from reference TRBV13 and TRBJ2-1, reads AAGVIQSPRHLIKEKRETATLKCYPIPRHDTVYWYQQGPGQDPQFLISFYEKMQSDKGSIPDRFSAQQFSDYHSELNMSSLELGDSALYFCASRRTTGGNEQFFGPGTRLTVL.

The gene calls are TRBV9 and TRBJ2-7, with D perhaps matching TRBD1 or TRBD2 (6 bases each). CDR3 length: 14 residues. Trimming cost V 3 bases and J 0 bases, with 10 bases left between them. The germline gives CDR1 SGDLS, CDR2 YYNGEE. CDR3 region: CASSGGDISYEQYF. For the CDR3, the DNA is TGTGCCAGCAGCGGGGGGGACATCTCCTACGAGCAGTACTTC.

The table lists this clone with a count of one. The chain uses TRBV28 and TRBJ1-2; D is unresolved. The V end lost 2 bases, the J end lost 3 bases, and 7 bases lay between the germline ends. The length of the CDR3 is 13 residues. Germline V CDR1 and CDR2: MDHEN, SYDVKM. Here the CDR3 DNA reads TGTGCCAGCAGTTTAAGAGGTGACTATGGCTACACCTTC. Its protein is CASSLRGDYGYTF.

The chain recombines TRBV14 with TRBJ2-3, with 9 bases that match TRBD2. Germline loops: CDR1 SGHDN, CDR2 FVKESK. The CDR3 extends over 16 amino acids. V was pared by 6 bases and J by 2 bases, with 9 bases of the junction left unmatched. The CDR3 protein is CASRRTSGLLTDTQYF. Written as DNA, the CDR3 is TGTGCCAGCAGGCGAACTAGCGGGCTGCTCACAGATACGCAGTATTTT.

The V call is TRBV19, the J call TRBJ2-7; D perhaps matches TRBD1 (5 bases). V gave up 0 bases and J gave up 0 bases, with 12 bases separating them. CDR3 length: 16 amino acids. Germline V lookup: CDR1 LNHDA, CDR2 SQIVND (reference sequence). The CDR3 loop reads CASSIDRQGSSYEQYF. CDR3 DNA: TGTGCCAGTAGTATAGATCGCCAGGGAAGCTCCTACGAGCAGTACTTC.

This clone was observed a single time. The V call is TRBV10-2, the J call TRBJ2-3; 13 bases are shared with TRBD2. The CDR3 is 17 amino acids. With 10 bases clipped from V and 3 bases from J, the junction kept 13 bases outside the gene matches. CDR1 and CDR2 from the germline V gene are WSHSY and SAAADI. CDR3 sequence: CATTGLAGVGGTDTQYF. CDR3 coding DNA: TGCGCCACGACAGGACTAGCGGGAGTAGGGGGTACAGATACGCAGTATTTT.

The chain combines TRBV6-5 with TRBJ1-5; D possibly corresponds to TRBD1 (5 bases). Trimming cost V 3 bases and J 7 bases, with 16 bases left between them. The CDR3 sequence is 15 residues long. Per germline, CDR1 MNHEY and CDR2 SVGAGI. The CDR3 is CASSYKGLEGQPQHF. The CDR3 DNA sequence: TGTGCCAGCAGTTATAAGGGTTTGGAGGGGCAGCCCCAGCATTTT.

The chain recombines TRBV6-5 with TRBJ1-1; perhaps TRBD1 as D (6 bases). This CDR3 comprises 14 residues. CDR1 MNHEY and CDR2 SVGAGI come from the germline V gene. V was pared by 6 bases and J by 2 bases, with 13 bases between. For the CDR3, the DNA is TGTGCCAGCAGAGACACAGGGTTTAACACTGAAGCTTTCTTT. Translation gives CASRDTGFNTEAFF.

The chain combines TRBV27 with TRBJ2-2; a possible D gene is TRBD2 (7 bases). Germline V gives CDR1 MNHEY, CDR2 SMNVEV (reference sequence). V was cut by 8 bases and J by 0 bases, with 10 bases left in between. This CDR3 has 14 residues. In DNA form, the CDR3 reads TGTGCCAGCTTGGGGGGGCCGAACACCGGGGAGCTGTTTTTT. Protein sequence: CASLGGPNTGELFF.

CDR3 sequence: CASSPEGASGELFF. The CDR3 nucleotides are TGTGCCAGCAGCCCAGAGGGCGCCTCCGGGGAGCTGTTTTTT. The chain has TRBV4-2 and TRBJ2-2; D is perhaps TRBD2 (5 bases). The CDR3 contains 14 residues. Trimming took 4 bases from V and 6 from J, leaving 12 bases between them. Germline V gene data show CDR1 as LGHNA and CDR2 as YNFKEQ.

The chain uses TRBV7-3 and TRBJ2-2; perhaps TRBD1 as D (5 bases). The CDR3 spans 13 residues. Trimming left V 7 bases short and J 7 bases short, with 13 bases between. CDR1 and CDR2 from the germline V gene are SGHTA and FQGTGA. CDR3 residues: CASNELRGGELFF. CDR3 in DNA: TGTGCCAGCAATGAACTAAGGGGCGGGGAGCTGTTTTTT.

The chain carries TRBV13 and TRBJ2-1; maybe TRBD2 (6 bases). From germline, CDR1 is PRHDT and CDR2 FYEKMQ (reference sequence). V was trimmed by 5 bases and J by 9 bases, leaving 11 bases between them. This CDR3 comprises 12 residues. Here the CDR3 DNA reads TGTGCCAGCAGCCCCCTGCGGGGTGAGCAGTTCTTC. Protein: CASSPLRGEQFF.

The rearrangement joins TRBV4-3 to TRBJ1-2, with 12 bases lining up with TRBD1. This CDR3 comprises 14 residues. Germline assignment: CDR1 LGHNA and CDR2 YSLEER. The V segment lost 5 bases and the J segment 8 bases; nucleotides outside the gene matches: 6. In DNA form, the CDR3 reads TGCGCCAGCAGCATCGGGACAGGGGGCTGGGGCTACACCTTC. Translated: CASSIGTGGWGYTF.

In its sample, this clone was seen once. The chain recombines TRBV5-4 with TRBJ2-6, with unresolved D. The ends were cut back, 2 bases at V and 7 bases at J, with 10 bases in the middle. Germline V gene sequence: CDR1 SGHNT, CDR2 YYREEE (reference sequence). There are 14 residues in the CDR3. The CDR3 DNA reads TGTGCCAGCAGCTTTCGTTACCCCGCCAACGTCCTGACTTTC. As protein: CASSFRYPANVLTF.

The J gene is TRBJ2-7, the V gene TRBV7-9; 10 bases fit TRBD2. The CDR3 sequence is 13 residues long. The J segment lost 7 bases and the V segment lost 5 bases, leaving 5 bases of the junction unmatched. Germline V gene data show CDR1 as SEHNR and CDR2 as FQNEAQ (reference sequence). DNA of the CDR3: TGTGCCAGCAGCCCCGGGACTAGCGTAGAGCAGTACTTC. It specifies CASSPGTSVEQYF.

CDR3 bases: TGTGCCAGCAGCCCGTCTCAGCGCTCCTACAATGAGCAGTTCTTC. Protein product: CASSPSQRSYNEQFF. The chain uses TRBV28 and TRBJ2-1; no clear D gene. This CDR3 spans 15 amino acids. Trimming cost V 6 bases and J 0 bases, with 12 bases left between them. Germline CDR1 and CDR2: MDHEN and SYDVKM.

The count of this clone is one. V is TRBV15 and J is TRBJ2-5; 7 bases line up with TRBD2. With 5 bases clipped from V and 7 bases from J, the junction kept 13 bases outside the gene matches. Germline V gene data show CDR1 as LNHNV and CDR2 as YYDKDF (reference sequence). This CDR3 region has 15 residues. In DNA form, the CDR3 reads TGTGCCACCAGCGGGTTATGGGACTATCGAGGGACCCAGTACTTC. This sequence encodes CATSGLWDYRGTQYF.

The chain is built from TRBV7-9 and TRBJ2-5; TRBD1 is a possible D gene (6 bases). The CDR3 contains 16 residues. The germline V gene encodes CDR1 SEHNR and CDR2 FQNEAQ (reference sequence). V was trimmed by 5 bases and J by 7 bases, leaving 23 bases between them. CDR3 DNA: TGTGCCAGCAGCACTACCCGTGACGGTGCCAGGGGGACCCAGTACTTC. This codes for CASSTTRDGARGTQYF.

This chain joins TRBV7-9 and TRBJ1-2; D not resolved. The CDR3 contains 12 residues. The V and J ends lost 1 base and 8 bases respectively, with 8 bases between them. Per the germline V gene, CDR1 is SEHNR and CDR2 is FQNEAQ (reference sequence). CDR3 bases: TGTGCCAGCAGCTTAGGTCCCGAAGGCTACACCTTC. This gives the protein CASSLGPEGYTF. The whole variable domain, remainder taken from reference TRBV7-9 and TRBJ1-2, is DTGVSQNPRHKITKRGQNVTFRCDPISEHNRLYWYRQTLGQGPEFLTYFQNEAQLEKSRLLSDRFSAERPKGSFSTLEIQRTEQGDSAMYLCASSLGPEGYTFGSGTRLTVV.

This sequence joins TRBV28 and TRBJ2-7; D is unclear. Germline V gene data show CDR1 as MDHEN and CDR2 as SYDVKM. This CDR3 contains 14 residues. The germline V and J ends were trimmed by 7 bases and 4 bases, with 17 bases remaining between them. This CDR3 is CASTVGSMVYEQYF. The CDR3 DNA follows: TGTGCCAGCACGGTCGGATCGATGGTGTACGAGCAGTACTTC.

As concerns this clone: This CDR3 is also generated by other DNA sequences in the sample. This chain connects TRBV6-5 to TRBJ2-1; no definite D call. CDR1 and CDR2 (germline): MNHEY, SVGAGI. CDR3 length equals 11 residues. The V end was cut by 2 bases, the J end by 8 bases, with 4 bases between. This CDR3 reads CASSYGDEQFF. The CDR3 bases are TGTGCCAGCAGTTACGGAGATGAGCAGTTCTTC.

The chain uses TRBV30 and TRBJ1-3, with no clear D. V was trimmed by 0 bases and J by 0 bases, leaving 12 bases between them. The length of the CDR3 is 16 residues. Germline assignment: CDR1 GTSNPN and CDR2 SVGIG (reference sequence). The CDR3 nucleotides read TGTGCCTGGAGTGTACCTGGCAGGTTCTCTGGAAACACCATATATTTT. This gives the protein CAWSVPGRFSGNTIYF.

V is TRBV2 and J is TRBJ2-1, with 12 bases lining up with TRBD2. The CDR3 spans 17 residues. J lost 1 base, V lost 7 bases, and 8 bases had no gene match. Germline CDR1 SNHLY, CDR2 FYNNEI. The CDR3 reads CASILLAGGNSYNEQFF. CDR3 coding DNA: TGTGCCAGCATATTGCTAGCGGGAGGGAATTCCTACAATGAGCAGTTCTTC.